The 9 T cell receptor beta chains given below trace back to one sample, sequenced in a study of blood T cells in healthy people across ages (dated by TCRdb to about 2015). The library relied on 5' RACE. TCRdb lists the instrument as Illumina HiSeq 2500. A second PCR of about 6 to 11 cycles was performed with a sample-barcoded 5' primer and a J-beta primer mix. In-frame beta chains were kept once TCRdb had trimmed the public reads at Q25 with fastp and called clones with MiXCR. Rows are unified per CDR3 protein, each entry keeping the most common DNA and genes. The sample has 890,000 or so distinct CDR3 sequences on record, about 62% of them singletons. The ten largest clones represent around a quarter of the sample. Material: blood. The receptors shown here come from a man aged 25-45 years in good health.

The chain couples TRBV7-9 to TRBJ2-3, with D possibly matching TRBD2 (6 bases). Trimming removed 7 bases at V and 4 bases at J, with 18 bases between. The germline V gene has CDR1 SEHNR and CDR2 FQNEAQ (reference sequence). The CDR3 is made up of 15 amino acids. The CDR3 nucleotides read TGTGCCAGCACCTCGGGGACTCGTTGTTCAGATACGCAGTATTTT. Amino acid sequence: CASTSGTRCSDTQYF.

The CDR3 DNA is TGTGCCAGCAGTCGAGGGGGCCTCTCCTACAATGAGCAGTTCTTC. Encoded protein: CASSRGGLSYNEQFF. The J gene is TRBJ2-1, the V gene TRBV6-5; 7 bases align to TRBD1. This CDR3 is 15 amino acids long. J was trimmed by 0 bases and V by 5 bases; bases with no gene match: 4. CDR1 and CDR2 from the germline V gene are MNHEY and SVGAGI.

V and J are TRBV7-3 and TRBJ2-7; tentatively, D is TRBD2 (6 bases). In germline, CDR1 is SGHTA, CDR2 FQGTGA. The CDR3 runs to 14 residues. The ends were cut back, 2 bases at V and 5 bases at J, with 13 bases in the middle. This chain's CDR3 is CASSLRWGDHEQYF. The CDR3 region has the DNA TGTGCCAGCAGCTTACGGTGGGGGGACCACGAGCAGTACTTC.

This clonotype was counted a few times. The chain couples TRBV6-6 to TRBJ1-2; D gene uncertain. V dropped 8 bases and J dropped 8 bases, with 15 bases sitting between them. This CDR3 comprises 12 residues. Per germline, CDR1 MNHNY and CDR2 SVGAGI (reference sequence). CDR3 loop: CASSDGYIGYTF. CDR3 in DNA: TGTGCCAGCTCGGACGGCTATATAGGCTACACCTTC.

The rearrangement joins TRBV27 to TRBJ1-6; tentative D call: TRBD1 (6 bases). CDR1 and CDR2 from the germline V gene are MNHEY and SMNVEV (reference sequence). With 8 bases removed from V and 8 bases from J, the gap between germline ends came to 13 bases. This CDR3 is 13 amino acids long. The CDR3 DNA reads as TGTGCCAGCGGGGGAACAGGGTATTCACCCCTCCACTTT. As protein: CASGGTGYSPLHF.

Here the CDR3 DNA reads TGTGCCAGCAGCCCCCAGGGAGGCGGGAATGAAAAACTGTTTTTT. Encoded protein: CASSPQGGGNEKLFF. The chain combines TRBV3-1 with TRBJ1-4, with TRBD1 as a possible D gene (5 bases). This CDR3 contains 15 residues. Germline values: CDR1 LGHDT, CDR2 YNNKEL (reference sequence). Trimming stripped 4 bases from V and 5 bases from J, with 14 bases between.

Comment on this clonotype: The junction differs from germline at one of its ends, possibly a read error. This chain links TRBV7-9 with TRBJ2-1, with D tentatively TRBD1 or TRBD2 (6 bases each). Germline CDR1 reads SEHNR; CDR2 reads FQNEAQ (reference sequence). CDR3 length equals 15 residues. Here the CDR3 DNA reads TGTGCCAGCAGCTTAGCGGGGGGCTTCTACAATGAGAAGTTCTTC. The encoded protein is CASSLAGGFYNEKFF.

The genes are TRBV5-1 and TRBJ2-4, with TRBD1 identical over 11 bases. The J call may be mistaken, given a closer DNA end match to TRBJ2-7. Germline loops: CDR1 SGHRS, CDR2 YFSETQ. The CDR3 is made up of 14 amino acids. The chain's CDR3 is CASRGGTGGYEQYF. The CDR3 DNA is TGCGCCAGCAGAGGCGGGACAGGGGGCTACGAGCAGTACTTC.

The chain carries TRBV9 and TRBJ2-1; the match to TRBD2 covers 11 bases. The CDR3 runs 15 residues. Trimming at V came to 4 bases and at J to 9 bases, leaving 9 bases not matched to a gene. The germline CDR1 and CDR2 sequences are SGDLS and YYNGEE. The CDR3 sequence: CASSPIAGGDSEQFF. CDR3 DNA: TGTGCCAGCAGCCCGATAGCGGGGGGGGACAGTGAGCAGTTCTTC.